This note documents a single T cell receptor (beta chain) sequence. The time point here: recipient sample about 28 days before transplant, after cytoreduction. Libraries were prepared by immunoSEQ multiplex PCR; TCRdb keeps only in-frame clonotypes and omits some of them. The table has more than 20,000 clones, roughly 90% seen once. The sample comes from a study of T cell clonotyping in hematopoietic cell transplantation. CDR3 size: 15 residues. Germline V gives CDR1 SGHRS, CDR2 YFSETQ. With V trimmed by 3 bases and J by 5 bases, 6 bases remained unmatched. The clonotype was recovered from a man between 18 and 35 years old with biphenotypic leukemia. Some clones in this sample may be carry-over from other donors' samples. Sequenced material: peripheral blood mononuclear cells, taken before stem cell transplant. The chain uses TRBV5-1 and TRBJ2-7; 12 positions match TRBD1. The CDR3 DNA reads TGCGCCAGCAGCTGGTTGGGACAGGGGGCCGACGAGCAGTACTTC. Translating gives CASSWLGQGADEQYF.